These T cell receptor beta chains were read from a single sample in a study of T cells in Graves' hyperthyroidism and ophthalmopathy. From the multiplex PCR reads, TCRdb called clonotypes with MiXCR, one entry per CDR3 protein. The sample includes approximately 260,000 distinct CDR3 sequences, roughly 15% of them seen just once. The source material was blood. The receptors shown here come from a woman between 50 and 59 years old with Graves' hyperthyroidism that later progressed to Graves' ophthalmopathy. The CDR3 runs from the conserved cysteine through the conserved F or W. The D gene is left open where the match is weak. Clone size is stated in some rows and not others, as once, few, many or a class when expanded.

TRBV10-1	-	TRBJ2-1	TRBD1	CASSESGQPYNEQFF	TGCGCCAGCAGTGAGTCGGGACAGCCTTACAATGAGCAGTTCTTC
TRBV7-9	many	TRBJ1-2	-	CASSSIGGADGYTF	TGTGCCAGCAGCAGTATCGGGGGGGCAGATGGCTACACCTTC
TRBV28	many	TRBJ2-1	TRBD1	CASSDGQGRYNEQFF	TGTGCCAGCAGCGACGGACAGGGGAGGTACAATGAGCAGTTCTTC
TRBV11-2	-	TRBJ1-6	TRBD1	CASSYAGTGKTPLHF	TGTGCCAGCAGCTACGCCGGGACAGGGAAGACACCCCTCCACTTT
TRBV5-4	-	TRBJ2-1	-	CASSPKTTGSGNEQFF	TGTGCCAGCAGCCCCAAGACAACTGGGAGTGGCAATGAGCAGTTCTTC
TRBV18	many	TRBJ2-1	TRBD2	CASSPLFLAGANEQFF	TGTGCCAGCTCACCACTATTTCTAGCGGGAGCGAATGAGCAGTTCTTC
TRBV9	many	TRBJ2-2	-	CASGGAGELFF	TGTGCCAGCGGAGGCGCGGGGGAGCTGTTTTTT
TRBV9	few	TRBJ2-5	TRBD1	CASSVYETGVRETQYF	TGTGCCAGCAGCGTTTACGAAACAGGGGTTCGGGAGACCCAGTACTTC
TRBV6-4	-	TRBJ2-2	-	CASPQGSVDTGELFF	TGTGCCAGCCCCCAGGGCAGTGTCGACACCGGGGAGCTGTTTTTT
TRBV28	many	TRBJ2-3	TRBD2	CASSPQGLAMADTQYF	TGTGCCAGCAGTCCACAGGGACTAGCGATGGCAGATACGCAGTATTTT
TRBV20-1	many	TRBJ1-4	-	CSARDNSGFEKLFF	TGCAGTGCTAGAGATAATTCAGGGTTTGAAAAACTGTTTTTT
TRBV2	-	TRBJ2-2	-	CASSGEPGANTGELFF	TGTGCCAGCAGTGGAGAACCGGGCGCGAACACCGGGGAGCTGTTTTTT
TRBV6-2/TRBV6-3	many	TRBJ2-5	-	CASNPRGTTYAETQYF	TGTGCCAGCAACCCCCGCGGGACAACTTACGCTGAGACCCAGTACTTC
TRBV24-1	-	TRBJ2-7	-	CATSGRNLGSYEQYF	TGTGCCACCAGTGGTCGAAATTTAGGGTCCTACGAGCAGTACTTC
TRBV30	few	TRBJ1-2	-	CAWREYWYGYTF	TGTGCCTGGAGAGAGTATTGGTATGGCTACACCTTC
TRBV5-6	-	TRBJ1-5	-	CASSRGRLNQPQHF	TGTGCCAGCAGCCGCGGACGGCTCAATCAGCCCCAGCATTTT
TRBV20-1	many	TRBJ2-7	TRBD1	CSAATGTDYEQYF	TGCAGTGCCGCGACCGGGACAGACTACGAGCAGTACTTC
TRBV5-1	many	TRBJ2-5	-	CASSPGLQETQYF	TGCGCCAGCAGCCCGGGGCTCCAAGAGACCCAGTACTTC
TRBV2	many	TRBJ2-3	-	CASSDPAKNLTDTQYF	TGTGCCAGCAGTGACCCAGCCAAAAACCTCACAGATACGCAGTATTTT
TRBV10-3	many	TRBJ2-7	-	CAISEGGTNYEQYF	TGTGCCATCAGTGAGGGGGGGACAAACTACGAGCAGTACTTC
TRBV14	once	TRBJ1-6	TRBD1	CASSQDEGQYSPLHF	TGTGCCAGCAGCCAAGATGAGGGACAGTATTCACCCCTCCACTTT
TRBV28	many	TRBJ1-4	-	CASSFEGVAEKLFF	TGTGCCAGCAGTTTCGAGGGGGTAGCTGAAAAACTGTTTTTT
TRBV20-1	few	TRBJ2-5	-	CSAAPATEETQYF	TGCAGTGCTGCTCCGGCTACGGAAGAGACCCAGTACTTC
TRBV7-8	many	TRBJ1-2	-	CASSLRARTANYGYTF	TGTGCCAGCAGCTTACGGGCACGAACAGCTAACTATGGCTACACCTTC
TRBV7-8	-	TRBJ1-5	TRBD1	CASSPPGGASNQPQHF	TGTGCCAGCAGCCCCCCAGGGGGGGCGAGCAATCAGCCCCAGCATTTT
TRBV5-1	-	TRBJ2-3	TRBD2	CASSDPTREVTDTQYF	TGCGCCAGCAGCGACCCTACGCGGGAGGTCACAGATACGCAGTATTTT
TRBV27	many	TRBJ2-5	-	CASSARTVQETQYF	TGTGCCAGCAGTGCCCGGACAGTTCAAGAGACCCAGTACTTC
TRBV20-1	many	TRBJ2-3	-	CSARWREATDTQYF	TGCAGTGCTAGATGGCGGGAAGCGACAGATACGCAGTATTTT
TRBV5-6	-	TRBJ2-5	TRBD2	CASSQGLAEETQYF	TGTGCCAGCAGCCAGGGACTAGCGGAAGAGACCCAGTACTTC
TRBV9	few	TRBJ1-4	TRBD1	CASSPNGQATNEKLFF	TGTGCCAGCAGCCCGAACGGACAGGCAACTAATGAAAAACTGTTTTTT
TRBV27	many	TRBJ2-1	-	CASTRNNEQFF	TGTGCCAGCACCCGGAACAATGAGCAGTTCTTC
TRBV14	-	TRBJ1-2	-	CASSQVGRIATYGYTF	TGTGCCAGCAGCCAAGTAGGTCGGATAGCAACTTATGGCTACACCTTC
TRBV7-9	many	TRBJ1-1	-	CASRRGGYNTEAFF	TGTGCCAGCAGACGCGGCGGGTACAACACTGAAGCTTTCTTT
TRBV5-1	many	TRBJ1-1	-	CASSPTGTTEAFF	TGCGCCAGCAGCCCTACAGGGACCACTGAAGCTTTCTTT
TRBV18	many	TRBJ1-6	-	CASSAASPDDSPLHF	TGTGCCAGCTCAGCTGCCAGCCCCGATGATTCACCCCTCCACTTT
TRBV19	few	TRBJ2-1	-	CASSPRLDNEQFF	TGTGCCAGTAGTCCCCGACTCGACAATGAGCAGTTCTTC